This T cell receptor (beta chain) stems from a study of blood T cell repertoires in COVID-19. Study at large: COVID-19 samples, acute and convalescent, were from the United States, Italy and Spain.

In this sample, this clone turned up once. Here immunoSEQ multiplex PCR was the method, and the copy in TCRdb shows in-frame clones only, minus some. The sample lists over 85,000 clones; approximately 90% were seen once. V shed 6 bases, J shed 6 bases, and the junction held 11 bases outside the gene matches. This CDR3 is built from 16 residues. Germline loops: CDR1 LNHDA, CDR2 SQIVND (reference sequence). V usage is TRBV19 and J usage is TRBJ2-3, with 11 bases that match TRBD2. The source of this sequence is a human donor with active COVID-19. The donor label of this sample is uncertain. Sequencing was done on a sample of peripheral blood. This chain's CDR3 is CASRGTPSGGSDTQYF. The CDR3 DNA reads TGTGCCAGTAGAGGGACCCCTAGCGGGGGGTCTGATACGCAGTATTTT.